Sequencing of this T cell receptor (beta chain) was carried out in a study of T cells after posttransplantation cyclophosphamide (dated by TCRdb to about 2016). As for the study more broadly: The study tracked T cell repertoire reconstitution by TRB sequencing after myeloablative bone marrow transplantation using posttransplantation cyclophosphamide as GVHD prophylaxis. Samples from around 37 PTCy-treated patients, along with samples from around 16 of their related bone marrow donors, underwent antigen receptor sequencing. Blood from all 30 or so PTCy patients who had 1-year posttransplant specimens underwent TRB sequencing. In 3 patients, TRB sequencing was also performed on up to 3 more blood samples taken 2 to 5.2 years after transplant, and in several patients, pretransplant blood was also TRB-sequenced. Because TRA and TRB clonality correlated tightly in ten or so samples, later TCR analyses were limited to TRB. Public TRB sequences were checked against a database of over 3,500 sequences associated with responses to pathogens, tumor antigens, self-antigens and alloantigens.

According to the study, the label for this sample's treatment or condition signals: high-dose cyclophosphamide on days +3 and +4 as single-agent GVHD prophylaxis. For conditioning, the PTCy patients got busulfan and fludarabine, then a related or unrelated marrow graft, followed by cyclophosphamide on days +3 and +4. PTCy-treated patients came from a prospective multi-institutional clinical trial. Peripheral blood and bone marrow mononuclear cells were isolated by Ficoll-Hypaque density centrifugation and were cryopreserved. TRB sequencing was run on genomic DNA with either the immunoSEQ assay at survey resolution or the hsTCRB kit. The study's processing was this. Initial read processing used immunoSEQ software, and repertoire analyses used the LymphoSeq R package. For each TRB dataset, clonality was calculated as 1 minus normalized Shannon entropy, and the Gini coefficient was computed as well. To infer phenotypes in unsorted samples, TRB sequences from sorted subsets of the recipient or donor were mapped onto the unsorted samples of the same recipient. Here the immuneACCESS table is served through TCRdb, limited to in-frame sequences with V and J called. Missing clones are a known gap in these copies; in checked studies unresolved V genes cover under half, and the rest lacks a known reason. V, J and clone size were drawn from that table, and D and trimming were deduced from the DNA. This sample contains around 10,000 clones, none of which is a singleton. More than 11% of the sample rests with the top ten.

The study at large found these results: The TRB repertoires of T cells infiltrating skin or the GI tract showed only limited overlap with the TRB repertoires found in blood. Across the roughly 48 patients, TRB clonality was highly associated with recipient CMV seropositivity and CMV reactivation, and diversity with PTCy was similar to that in the CNI/methotrexate controls. Donor-recipient similarity was low at 1-2 months but increased during the first year, and donor CD8+ memory clones often dominated later blood repertoires.

At least ten counts were recorded for this clone. Its antigen specificity is not known. Per-nucleotide qualities are absent, and no much larger clonotype sits a single base away. The CDR3, cysteine through phenylalanine, is 15 amino acids long. The read is trimmed to its CDR3 DNA, 45 bases read in frame from base 1. The germline V gene (reference sequence) supplies CDR1 SGHAT and CDR2 FQDESV. V is cut by 1 base and J by 2 bases, and the space between the germline ends is 12 bases. Sequenced material: PBMCs, taken after allogeneic stem cell transplant with posttransplant cyclophosphamide. The origin of this receptor is a female patient between 40 and 55 years old who received an allogeneic stem cell transplant from a related donor, was CMV-positive, and had no GVHD. Once a transplant has taken place, some T cells may be donor derived. The V gene is TRBV11-1 and the J gene is TRBJ2-7, with TRBD2 as a weak D call on 6 bases. The bases read TGTGCCAGCAGCTTAGTCCGGAGGGGCCCCTACGAGCAGTACTTC. The encoded protein is CASSLVRRGPYEQYF.